The 26 T cell receptor beta chains in this list originate from one sample, sequenced in a study of cytomegalovirus exposure and HLA in healthy donors. It was with 60 Vbeta and 13 Jbeta primers that the PCR ran. TCRdb keeps only in-frame clones here, not all; method: immunoSEQ multiplex PCR. This table holds roughly 89,000 clones, under 80% found once. The sequencing input was PBMCs. The source is a man younger than 40 in good health and CMV-seropositive.

This sequence joins TRBV27 and TRBJ1-5, with no clear D. The CDR3 extends over 14 amino acids. Germline assignment: CDR1 MNHEY and CDR2 SMNVEV (reference sequence). The ends were cut back, 2 bases at V and 3 bases at J, with 8 bases in the middle. CDR3 DNA sequence: TGTGCCAGCAGTTTAAGAGGTTTCAATCAGCCCCAGCATTTT. The encoded protein is CASSLRGFNQPQHF.

The chain has TRBV4-2 and TRBJ1-2; TRBD1 agrees at 10 bases. V dropped 1 base and J dropped 1; count of bases not matched to a gene: 6. Germline CDR1 LGHNA, CDR2 YNFKEQ. This CDR3 has 17 amino acids. CDR3: CASSQGGQGNFNYGYTF. As DNA, the CDR3 is TGTGCCAGCAGCCAAGGGGGACAGGGGAACTTTAACTATGGCTACACCTTC.

The V gene is TRBV28, the J gene TRBJ1-2; D may be TRBD1 (6 bases). The CDR3 contains 16 residues. With 3 bases removed from V and 5 bases from J, the gap between germline ends came to 19 bases. Germline V lookup: CDR1 MDHEN, CDR2 SYDVKM. The CDR3 here is CASSFGAVQGSYGYTF. As DNA, the CDR3 is TGTGCCAGCAGTTTTGGAGCTGTACAGGGTTCATATGGCTACACCTTC.

The rearrangement uses TRBV19 and TRBJ1-2; weak D call: TRBD1 (5 bases). Trimming cost V 0 bases and J 8 bases, with 13 bases left between them. Germline V gives CDR1 LNHDA, CDR2 SQIVND (reference sequence). The CDR3 consists of 14 residues. The CDR3 protein is CASSIDRGRVGYTF. The CDR3 DNA is TGTGCCAGTAGTATAGATCGTGGCAGGGTGGGCTACACCTTC.

The chain has TRBV6-1 and TRBJ1-2; 10 nucleotides line up with TRBD1. V shed 11 bases and J 0 bases; nucleotides not matched to a gene: 9. CDR1 is MNHNS and CDR2 is SASEGT in the germline V gene. CDR3 size: 15 residues. For the CDR3, the DNA is TGTGCCGGCGTGGACAGGGGGTCTTCTAACTATGGCTACACCTTC. Its translation is CAGVDRGSSNYGYTF.

This chain connects TRBV5-4 to TRBJ2-7; 9 bases line up with TRBD1. This CDR3 is built from 15 residues. V lost 1 base, J lost 2 bases, and 4 bases stayed unmatched. CDR1 is SGHNT and CDR2 is YYREEE in the germline V gene (reference sequence). Here the CDR3 DNA reads TGTGCCAGCAGCTTGAGAGGGACAGGGACCTACGAGCAGTACTTC. It yields the protein CASSLRGTGTYEQYF.

V gene TRBV7-2 combines with J gene TRBJ2-7; a possible D gene is TRBD1 (6 bases). Germline assignment: CDR1 SGHTA and CDR2 FQGNSA. The CDR3 consists of 15 residues. The V end was cut by 0 bases, the J end by 2 bases, with 11 bases between. The CDR3 nucleotides are TGTGCCAGCAGCTTAGCGGGACAAGCCACCTACGAGCAGTACTTC. Translating it yields CASSLAGQATYEQYF.

V is TRBV6-5 and J is TRBJ2-7; 13 bases fit TRBD2. V shed 6 bases, J shed 6 bases, and the junction held 5 bases outside the gene matches. CDR1 and CDR2 from the germline V gene are MNHEY and SVGAGI. There are 14 residues in the CDR3. The CDR3 DNA reads TGTGCCAGCAGGGCCGGACTAGCGGGGGTCGAGCAGTACTTC. This encodes CASRAGLAGVEQYF.

The J gene is TRBJ1-2, the V gene TRBV7-3; 9 bases are shared with TRBD1. V was pared by 0 bases and J by 7 bases, with 6 bases of the junction left unmatched. The CDR3 is 15 residues long. CDR1 and CDR2 from the germline V gene are SGHTA and FQGTGA. The CDR3 region is CASSLTGTGLPGYTF. As DNA, the CDR3 is TGTGCCAGCAGCTTAACAGGGACAGGGCTTCCTGGCTACACCTTC.

The gene calls are TRBV4-1 and TRBJ2-3, with D unresolved. From germline, CDR1 is MGHRA and CDR2 YSYEKL. Trimming left V 6 bases short and J 5 bases short, with 24 bases between. This CDR3 is 17 amino acids long. The CDR3 sequence is CASSRGTAHQMVDTQYF. CDR3 DNA sequence: TGCGCCAGCAGTCGCGGTACGGCCCACCAAATGGTAGATACGCAGTATTTT.

This clone has only one observation. The chain employs TRBV5-1 and TRBJ2-1; 13 bases agree with TRBD2. The length of the CDR3 is 18 residues. CDR1 and CDR2 (germline): SGHRS, YFSETQ. After removal of 0 bases from V and 2 bases from J, the junction contained 5 bases not matched to a gene. The CDR3 nucleotides are TGCGCCAGCAGCTTGGGGACTAGCGGGGGCACCACCTACAATGAGCAGTTCTTC. This encodes CASSLGTSGGTTYNEQFF.

The chain uses TRBV9 and TRBJ2-2, with 7 nucleotides matching TRBD1. The CDR3 has 15 residues. V trimming: 5 bases; J trimming: 0 bases; junction bases outside the gene matches: 4. Germline lookup yields CDR1 SGDLS and CDR2 YYNGEE. The CDR3, as DNA: TGTGCCAGCAGACTGACAGGGTCGAACACCGGGGAGCTGTTTTTT. Translation gives CASRLTGSNTGELFF.

The chain employs TRBV7-9 and TRBJ1-5; 7 bases align to TRBD1. The V gene end was trimmed by 0 bases and the J gene end by 3 bases; junction bases not matched to a gene: 11. The CDR3 is made up of 18 amino acids. The V gene's germline CDR1 is SEHNR and CDR2 FQNEAQ (reference sequence). The CDR3 DNA follows: TGTGCCAGCAGCTTAGCGCCTCTCGGAGGGGGCCTCAATCAGCCCCAGCATTTT. Its translation: CASSLAPLGGGLNQPQHF.

Remarks on this clone: Distinct nucleotide sequences in the sample also encode this CDR3. The genes are TRBV18 and TRBJ2-3; a possible D gene is TRBD1 (5 bases). Deletions cut 4 bases from V and 5 bases from J, with 19 bases between. This CDR3 has 16 residues. CDR1 is KGHSH and CDR2 is LQKENI in the germline V gene. The CDR3 DNA reads as TGTGCCAGCTCACTACGAATTACAGGTTTTGGAGATACGCAGTATTTT. It translates to CASSLRITGFGDTQYF.

This clone was detected once. This chain links TRBV7-3 with TRBJ2-2, with a weak D call TRBD1 (7 bases). The CDR3 has 16 amino acids. V was shortened by 2 bases and J by 4 bases, with 14 bases between the two germline ends. The V gene's germline CDR1 is SGHTA and CDR2 FQGTGA. CDR3 nucleotides: TGTGCCAGCAGCTTATATCAGGGGGGTTTCACCGGGGAGCTGTTTTTT. Translated: CASSLYQGGFTGELFF.

The rearrangement uses TRBV5-1 and TRBJ2-7, with D possibly TRBD1 on 5 matching bases. The CDR3 loop spans 15 amino acids. Trimming removed 0 bases from V and 2 bases from J, with 12 bases in between. Looked up from germline, CDR1 is SGHRS and CDR2 is YFSETQ. The DNA for the CDR3 is TGCGCCAGCAGCTTGGGACAGACAATAACCTACGAGCAGTACTTC. It is translated as CASSLGQTITYEQYF.

The chain is built from TRBV5-6 and TRBJ1-6; D perhaps matches TRBD1 (5 bases). In germline, CDR1 is SGHDT, CDR2 YYEEEE. With 1 base removed from V and 7 bases from J, the gap between germline ends came to 12 bases. This CDR3 contains 15 residues. CDR3: CASSLSSRVNSPLHF. The CDR3 DNA follows: TGTGCCAGCAGCTTGAGTAGCAGGGTCAATTCACCCCTCCACTTT.

This rearrangement joins TRBV5-4 to TRBJ2-1, with TRBD1 matching 11 bases. V gave up 4 bases and J gave up 7 bases; unmatched junction bases: 16. This CDR3 contains 18 residues. Germline-derived CDR1 and CDR2 are SGHNT and YYREEE (reference sequence). The CDR3 DNA is TGTGCCAGCAGCCCGAGTATTCATTGGACAGGGGGCCTGAATGAGCAGTTCTTC. As protein: CASSPSIHWTGGLNEQFF.

This chain uses TRBV28 with TRBJ1-1; D uncertain. CDR1 MDHEN and CDR2 SYDVKM come from the germline V gene. Trimming pared 2 bases from V and 0 bases from J, leaving 19 bases between. The CDR3 has 18 residues. The CDR3 loop is CASSLGRGVPTMNTEAFF. CDR3 DNA: TGTGCCAGCAGTTTAGGACGGGGAGTCCCAACCATGAACACTGAAGCTTTCTTT.

The rearrangement uses TRBV6-5 and TRBJ1-5; 8 positions agree with TRBD1. After removal of 4 bases from V and 6 bases from J, the junction contained 8 bases not matched to a gene. The germline CDR1 and CDR2 sequences are MNHEY and SVGAGI. The CDR3 consists of 15 residues. CDR3 sequence reads: CASSSAGTGIQPQHF. The DNA of the CDR3 is TGTGCCAGCAGTTCAGCCGGGACAGGTATTCAGCCCCAGCATTTT.

This clone has only a few counts. The rearrangement links TRBV30 to TRBJ1-2, with D perhaps TRBD1 (5 bases). CDR3 size: 13 residues. Trimming took 8 bases from V and 1 from J, leaving 14 bases between them. CDR1 is GTSNPN, CDR2 SVGIG, per germline (reference sequence). CDR3 region: CARARQNNYGYTF. For the CDR3, the DNA is TGTGCCCGGGCCCGACAGAATAACTATGGCTACACCTTC. The whole variable domain, remainder taken from reference TRBV30 and TRBJ1-2, is SQTIHQWPATLVQPVGSPLSLECTVEGTSNPNLYWYRQAAGRGLQLLFYSVGIGQISSEVPQNLSASRPQDRQFILSSKKLLLSDSGFYLCARARQNNYGYTFGSGTRLTVV.

This chain joins TRBV6-6 and TRBJ2-1, with 10 bases aligning to TRBD2. This CDR3 has 16 amino acids. V shed 6 bases, J shed 5 bases, and the junction held 10 bases outside the gene matches. Germline lookup yields CDR1 MNHNY and CDR2 SVGAGI (reference sequence). This chain's CDR3 is CASRSPSGGADNEQFF. CDR3 DNA sequence: TGTGCCAGCAGATCACCTAGCGGGGGCGCTGACAATGAGCAGTTCTTC.

The chain has TRBV4-1 and TRBJ2-6, with D perhaps TRBD2 (6 bases). Germline V gives CDR1 MGHRA, CDR2 YSYEKL. This CDR3 comprises 17 residues. The V and J ends lost 4 bases and 0 bases respectively, with 13 bases between them. The CDR3 coding sequence is TGCGCCAGCAGCCCCCTTGCGGGGAGCTCTGGGGCCAACGTCCTGACTTTC. Protein: CASSPLAGSSGANVLTF.

The rearrangement links TRBV19 to TRBJ1-1; 7 positions agree with TRBD1. V shed 4 bases and J 0 bases; nucleotides not matched to a gene: 5. Germline values: CDR1 LNHDA, CDR2 SQIVND (reference sequence). The CDR3 consists of 15 residues. CDR3: CASSTGDSLNTEAFF. Written as DNA, the CDR3 is TGTGCCAGTAGTACCGGGGACAGTTTGAACACTGAAGCTTTCTTT.

This chain connects TRBV25-1 to TRBJ2-3, with TRBD1 identical over 8 bases. V was pared by 11 bases and J by 3 bases, with 7 bases of the junction left unmatched. This CDR3 is built from 13 residues. Germline CDR1 is MGHDK and CDR2 is SYGVNS. In DNA, the CDR3 is TGTGCCTCCAGGGGGCGCGGAACAGATACGCAGTATTTT. Translating it yields CASRGRGTDTQYF. Full variable domain (rest looked up from reference TRBV25-1 and TRBJ2-3): EADIYQTPRYLVIGTGKKITLECSQTMGHDKMYWYQQDPGMELHLIHYSYGVNSTEKGDLSSESTVSRIRTEHFPLTLESARPSHTSQYLCASRGRGTDTQYFGPGTRLTVL.

The chain joins TRBV4-3 to TRBJ2-7; D possibly corresponds to TRBD2 (5 bases). Per germline, CDR1 LGHNA and CDR2 YSLEER. CDR3 length: 16 residues. The V and J ends lost 4 bases and 0 bases respectively, with 16 bases between them. The CDR3 coding sequence is TGCGCCAGCAGCCTCGAACCCAGCGGAAGCTCCTACGAGCAGTACTTC. It encodes CASSLEPSGSSYEQYF.